Presented here are 13 T cell receptor beta chains from one specimen sequenced in a study of T cells in Graves' hyperthyroidism and ophthalmopathy. Amplified TCR beta CDR3 regions came from RNA transcripts. TCR CDR3 underwent first-round RT-PCR with the HTBI primer set. TCRdb re-analysed the multiplex PCR reads in MiXCR, keeping a single row per CDR3 protein. The sample yields under 400,000 distinct CDR3 sequences, 15% to 19% seen once. The specimen sequenced was blood. These TCRs come from a woman between 18 and 30 years old with Graves' hyperthyroidism that later progressed to Graves' ophthalmopathy.

Ten or more counts support this clonotype. The rearrangement joins TRBV7-8 to TRBJ1-2, with 10 positions matching TRBD1. Germline lookup yields CDR1 SGHVS and CDR2 FQNEAQ. With V trimmed by 5 bases and J by 4 bases, 10 bases remained unmatched. This CDR3 comprises 16 residues. The CDR3 bases are TGTGCCAGCAGCCCCGAGAGGGACAGGGGTCTCTATGGCTACACCTTC. Translated: CASSPERDRGLYGYTF.

This clonotype has ten or more counts. The chain uses TRBV28 and TRBJ2-3, with 9 bases lining up with TRBD2. Germline V gene sequence: CDR1 MDHEN, CDR2 SYDVKM. The V and J ends lost 3 bases and 1 base, in that order; junction bases with no gene match: 14. The CDR3 is made up of 19 amino acids. For the CDR3, the DNA is TGTGCCAGCAGTTTCAGGGCGCGACTAGCGGTTAGAGGCACAGATACGCAGTATTTT. Translated, it gives CASSFRARLAVRGTDTQYF.

This clonotype showed up many times. The V and J genes are TRBV20-1 and TRBJ2-7; D possibly uses TRBD1 or TRBD2 (5 bases each). CDR3 length equals 13 residues. V was pared by 3 bases and J by 3 bases, with 12 bases between. CDR1 and CDR2 from the germline V gene are DFQATT and SNEGSKA (reference sequence). In DNA, the CDR3 is TGCAGTGCTAGTTGGGACCCTCTCTACGAGCAGTACTTC. Protein sequence: CSASWDPLYEQYF.

The chain recombines TRBV6-9 with TRBJ1-1; TRBD1 might be the D (5 bases). V was pared by 3 bases and J by 1 base, with 12 bases between. CDR1 is MNHGY and CDR2 is SVAAGI in the germline V gene. There are 15 residues in the CDR3. CDR3 region: CASSYGLQGNTEAFF. Here the CDR3 DNA reads TGTGCCAGCAGTTACGGCCTCCAGGGGAACACTGAAGCTTTCTTT.

This clonotype was seen a handful of times. The chain combines TRBV12-3 or TRBV12-4 with TRBJ1-4, with 10 bases fitting TRBD1. The junction had 4 bases not matched to a gene; V was cut back by 8 bases and J by 7 bases. The CDR3 is 13 amino acids. This chain's CDR3 is CASGQGGGEKLFF. The CDR3 bases are TGTGCCAGCGGACAGGGGGGGGGTGAAAAACTGTTTTTT.

This chain uses TRBV27 with TRBJ1-3; D gene uncertain. CDR1 MNHEY and CDR2 SMNVEV come from the germline V gene (reference sequence). This CDR3 has 15 residues. V dropped 5 bases and J dropped 6 bases, with 17 bases sitting between them. Here the CDR3 reads CASSGERLFLNTIYF. The DNA for the CDR3 is TGTGCCAGCAGTGGGGAACGTCTGTTCCTAAACACCATATATTTT.

This clonotype was recorded many times. V gene TRBV28 combines with J gene TRBJ1-5; TRBD1 matches at 8 bases. The CDR3 spans 14 residues. V lost 6 bases to trimming and J lost 5 bases; unmatched junction nucleotides: 6. Germline CDR1 reads MDHEN; CDR2 reads SYDVKM. In DNA form, the CDR3 reads TGTGCCAGCAGGGACAGGGTTGCCTATCAGCCCCAGCATTTT. Protein sequence: CASRDRVAYQPQHF.

Remarks on this clonotype: A much bigger clone sits one base away, suggesting this may be a read error. The conserved phenylalanine or tryptophan normally closing the CDR3 is absent here, so this likely arose from a read error. The chain is built from TRBV7-2 and TRBJ2-3; D possibly corresponds to TRBD2 (5 bases). Per germline, CDR1 SGHTA and CDR2 FQGNSA. The CDR3 runs to 14 residues. The V end was cut by 5 bases, the J end by 2 bases, with 11 bases between. CDR3 nucleotides: TGTGCCAGCAGCAATCTACGGGACACAGATACGCAGTATTTA. It translates to CASSNLRDTDTQYL.

Many counts were recorded for this clonotype. The rearrangement joins TRBV2 to TRBJ1-4; D gene uncertain. Germline CDR1 is SNHLY and CDR2 is FYNNEI. The CDR3 consists of 15 residues. The V and J ends lost 0 bases and 7 bases respectively, with 12 bases between them. CDR3 DNA: TGTGCCAGCAGTGAAGCGCCTGGGCCTGTTGAAAAACTGTTTTTT. Protein sequence: CASSEAPGPVEKLFF.

In its sample, this clonotype was seen a few times. The rearrangement joins TRBV19 to TRBJ2-1; 7 nucleotides align to TRBD2. With 3 bases clipped from V and 7 bases from J, the junction kept 21 bases outside the gene matches. This CDR3 region has 19 residues. Germline V CDR1 and CDR2: LNHDA, SQIVND (reference sequence). The CDR3 loop is CASSIGRGGRRTPRNEQFF. The CDR3 DNA follows: TGTGCCAGTAGTATTGGAAGGGGAGGGAGGCGGACCCCACGGAATGAGCAGTTCTTC.

The sample holds many counts of this clonotype. CDR3 region: CASSPPMWGDYEQYF. CDR3 sequence (DNA): TGTGCCAGCAGCCCCCCGATGTGGGGGGACTACGAGCAGTACTTC. The chain has TRBV12-3 or TRBV12-4 and TRBJ2-7; possible D gene TRBD2, 6 bases. Deletions cut 6 bases from V and 3 bases from J, with 18 bases between. The CDR3 has 15 residues.

In the case of this clonotype: A much larger clone lies one base from this, so it may be a read error. The rearrangement uses TRBV11-3 and TRBJ2-5, with TRBD2 matching 11 bases. The CDR3 sequence is 19 residues long. Germline lookup yields CDR1 SGHNT and CDR2 YENEEA. V lost 1 base, J lost 2 bases, and 12 bases stayed unmatched. The CDR3 region is CASSLGPNLAGGCQETQYF. CDR3 DNA sequence: TGTGCCAGCAGCTTAGGGCCCAACCTAGCGGGAGGTTGTCAAGAGACCCAGTACTTC. Filled out from reference TRBV11-3 and TRBJ2-5, the complete variable domain reads EAGVVQSPRYKIIEKKQPVAFWCNPISGHNTLYWYLQNLGQGPELLIRYENEEAVDDSQLPKDRFSAERLKGVDSTLKIQPAELGDSAVYLCASSLGPNLAGGCQETQYFGPGTRLLVL.

Only a few counts were recorded for this clonotype. V usage is TRBV29-1 and J usage is TRBJ1-1, with TRBD1 matching 10 bases. The V segment lost 7 bases and the J segment 5 bases; nucleotides outside the gene matches: 7. The CDR3 runs 13 residues. Germline V CDR1 and CDR2: SQVTM, ANQGSEA. This CDR3 is CSERQGARTEAFF. In DNA, the CDR3 is TGCAGCGAAAGACAGGGGGCGCGTACTGAAGCTTTCTTT.